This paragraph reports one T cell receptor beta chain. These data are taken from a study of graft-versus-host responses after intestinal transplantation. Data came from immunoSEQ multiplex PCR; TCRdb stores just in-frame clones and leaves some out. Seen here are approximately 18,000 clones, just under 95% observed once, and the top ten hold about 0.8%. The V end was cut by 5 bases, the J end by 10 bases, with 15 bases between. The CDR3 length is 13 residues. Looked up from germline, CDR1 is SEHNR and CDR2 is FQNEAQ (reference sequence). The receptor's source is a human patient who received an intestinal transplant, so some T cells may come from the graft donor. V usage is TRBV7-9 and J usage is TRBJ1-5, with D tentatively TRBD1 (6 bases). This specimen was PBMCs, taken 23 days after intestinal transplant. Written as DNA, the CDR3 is TGTGCCAGCAGCCCCGAGGGGGGGGGTCCCCAGCATTTT. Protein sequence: CASSPEGGGPQHF.